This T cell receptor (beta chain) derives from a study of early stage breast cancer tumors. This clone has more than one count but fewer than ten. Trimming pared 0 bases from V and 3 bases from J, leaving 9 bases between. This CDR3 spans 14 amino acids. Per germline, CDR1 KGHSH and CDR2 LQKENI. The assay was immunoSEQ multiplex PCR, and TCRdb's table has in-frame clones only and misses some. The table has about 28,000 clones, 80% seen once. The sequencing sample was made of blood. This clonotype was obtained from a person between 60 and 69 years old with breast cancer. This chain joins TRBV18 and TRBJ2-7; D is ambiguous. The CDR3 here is CASSPPTTLYEQYF. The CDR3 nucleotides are TGTGCCAGCTCACCACCGACAACCCTCTACGAGCAGTACTTC.